This is a list of T cell receptor beta chains from one sample in a study of T-cell reconstitution after alpha-beta-depleted transplantation in children. TCRdb recomputed calls from the PCR reads with MiXCR, one row per CDR3 protein. The sample lists about 980,000 distinct CDR3 sequences; around 30% were seen once. This specimen was PBMCs, mostly from graft donor cells, taken 360 days after TCRalphabeta/CD19-depleted stem cell transplant. The receptors stem from a boy younger than two who had a stem cell transplant for SCID, so the T cells may come from the graft donor. CDR3s include the opening cysteine and the closing phenylalanine or tryptophan. Fields, in order: clone size, D gene, J gene, V gene, CDR3 DNA, CDR3 protein. The D gene is left open where the match is weak. Rows give clone size only sometimes, using once, few, many, or a class for an expanded clone.

few NA TRBJ2-3 TRBV12-3/TRBV12-4 TGTGCCAGCAGTCCAGAGCAACCCTTACTCACAGATACGCAGTATTTT CASSPEQPLLTDTQYF
NA NA TRBJ2-3 TRBV12-3/TRBV12-4 TGTGCCACCTCGGGCTCGGAAGAAGTAGTGAGCACAGATACGCAGTATTTT CATSGSEEVVSTDTQYF
NA TRBD1 TRBJ1-5 TRBV7-8 TGTGCCAGCAGCGCCGACGGGACAGGCAATCAGCCCCAGCATTTT CASSADGTGNQPQHF
NA NA TRBJ2-1 TRBV27 TGTGCCAGCAGTTTAAGGGTGATGGGCTACAATGAGCAGTTCTTC CASSLRVMGYNEQFF
NA TRBD1 TRBJ1-1 TRBV20-1 TGCAGTGCTAGAGTCAACAGGGGATTAGCTGAAGCTTTCTTT CSARVNRGLAEAFF
NA TRBD2 TRBJ2-1 TRBV10-3 TGTGCCATCAGTTCCCTAGGACTAGCGGGGACCAATGAGCAGTTCTTC CAISSLGLAGTNEQFF
NA NA TRBJ2-3 TRBV11-2 TGTGCCAGCAGCTTATTACAGGGTTTTAGCACAGATACGCAGTATTTT CASSLLQGFSTDTQYF
NA TRBD1 TRBJ2-2 TRBV7-3 TGTGCCAGCAGCCCTACAGGGGGCTCGGACACCGGGGAGCTGTTTTTT CASSPTGGSDTGELFF
few NA TRBJ2-4 TRBV2 TGTGCCAGCAGTGAAAGGGGGGGGAGGACCAAAAACATTCAGTACTTC CASSERGGRTKNIQYF
NA NA TRBJ2-1 TRBV29-1 TGCAGCGTCCCCCAAAGTGGGGTAGAAGGGTACAATGAGCAGTTCTTC CSVPQSGVEGYNEQFF
NA NA TRBJ2-4 TRBV12-3/TRBV12-4 TGTGCCAGCAGTCCCCCGGGACTAGCCAAAAACATTCAGTACTTC CASSPPGLAKNIQYF
NA NA TRBJ2-1 TRBV28 TGTGCCAGCAGTCCCCAGGGGAGGAACTACAATGAGCAGTTCTTC CASSPQGRNYNEQFF
NA NA TRBJ2-6 TRBV6-1 TGTGCCAGCACCTCGCGTTTCTCCCTCTCTGGGGCCAACGTCCTGACTTTC CASTSRFSLSGANVLTF
NA NA TRBJ2-3 TRBV7-8 TGTGCCAGCGGGGGCAAGCGGGGAGCCACAGATACGCAGTATTTT CASGGKRGATDTQYF